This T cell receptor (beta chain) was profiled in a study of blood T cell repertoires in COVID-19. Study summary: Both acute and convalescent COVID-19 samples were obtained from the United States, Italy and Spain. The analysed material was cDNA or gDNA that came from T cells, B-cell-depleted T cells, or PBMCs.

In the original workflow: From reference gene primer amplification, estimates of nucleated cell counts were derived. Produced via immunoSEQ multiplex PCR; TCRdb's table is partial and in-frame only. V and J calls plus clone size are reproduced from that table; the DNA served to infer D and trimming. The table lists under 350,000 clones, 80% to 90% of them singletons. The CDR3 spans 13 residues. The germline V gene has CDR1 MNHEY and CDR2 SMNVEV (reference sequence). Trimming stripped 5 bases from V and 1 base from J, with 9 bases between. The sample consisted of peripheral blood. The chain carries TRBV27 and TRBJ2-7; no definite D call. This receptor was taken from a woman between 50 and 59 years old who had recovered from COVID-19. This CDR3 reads CASSPIESYEQYF. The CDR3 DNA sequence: TGTGCCAGCAGTCCCATTGAGTCCTACGAGCAGTACTTC.